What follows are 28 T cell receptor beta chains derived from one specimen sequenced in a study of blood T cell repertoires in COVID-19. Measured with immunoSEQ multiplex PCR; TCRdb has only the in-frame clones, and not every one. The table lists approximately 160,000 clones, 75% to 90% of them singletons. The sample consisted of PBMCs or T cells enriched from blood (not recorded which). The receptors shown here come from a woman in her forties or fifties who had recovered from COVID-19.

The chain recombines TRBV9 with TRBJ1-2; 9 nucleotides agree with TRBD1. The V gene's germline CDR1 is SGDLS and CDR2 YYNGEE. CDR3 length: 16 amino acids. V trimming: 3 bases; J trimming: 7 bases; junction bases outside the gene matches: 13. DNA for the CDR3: TGTGCCAGCAGCGCCCGGACAGGGGAAGGGGGTTCTGGCTACACCTTC. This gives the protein CASSARTGEGGSGYTF.

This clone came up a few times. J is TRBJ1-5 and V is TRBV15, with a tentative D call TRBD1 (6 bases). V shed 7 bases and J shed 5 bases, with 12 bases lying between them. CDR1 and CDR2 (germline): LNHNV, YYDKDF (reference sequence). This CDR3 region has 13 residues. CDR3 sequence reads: CATKQTGDQPQHF. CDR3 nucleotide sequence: TGTGCCACCAAACAGACAGGAGATCAGCCCCAGCATTTT.

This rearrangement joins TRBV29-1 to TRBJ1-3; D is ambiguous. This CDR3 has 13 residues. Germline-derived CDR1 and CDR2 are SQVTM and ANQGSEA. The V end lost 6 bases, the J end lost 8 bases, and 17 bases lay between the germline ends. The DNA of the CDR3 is TGCAGCGTGAGGGAATCGGAGGCGTACACCATATATTTT. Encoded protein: CSVRESEAYTIYF.

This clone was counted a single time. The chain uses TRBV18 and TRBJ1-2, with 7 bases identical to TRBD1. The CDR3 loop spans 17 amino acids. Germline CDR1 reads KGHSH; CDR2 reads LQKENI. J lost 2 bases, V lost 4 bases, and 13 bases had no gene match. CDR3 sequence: CASSLTAPRGGNYGYTF. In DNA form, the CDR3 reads TGTGCCAGCTCACTAACGGCCCCCAGAGGGGGCAACTATGGCTACACCTTC.

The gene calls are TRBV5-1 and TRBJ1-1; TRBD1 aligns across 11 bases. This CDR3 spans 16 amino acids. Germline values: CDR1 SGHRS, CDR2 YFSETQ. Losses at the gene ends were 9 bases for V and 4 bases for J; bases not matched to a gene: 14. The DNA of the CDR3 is TGCGCCACCAAAGGACAGGGGGCGATGGATAGCACTGAAGCTTTCTTT. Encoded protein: CATKGQGAMDSTEAFF. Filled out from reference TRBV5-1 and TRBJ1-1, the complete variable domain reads KAGVTQTPRYLIKTRGQQVTLSCSPISGHRSVSWYQQTPGQGLQFLFEYFSETQRNKGNFPGRFSGRQFSNSRSEMNVSTLELGDSALYLCATKGQGAMDSTEAFFGQGTRLTVV.

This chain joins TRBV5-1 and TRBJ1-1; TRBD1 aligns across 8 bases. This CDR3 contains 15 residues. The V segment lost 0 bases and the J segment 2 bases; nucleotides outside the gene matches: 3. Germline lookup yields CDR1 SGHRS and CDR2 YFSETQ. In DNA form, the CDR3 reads TGCGCCAGCAGCTTGGTGGACAGGGACAACACTGAAGCTTTCTTT. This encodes CASSLVDRDNTEAFF.

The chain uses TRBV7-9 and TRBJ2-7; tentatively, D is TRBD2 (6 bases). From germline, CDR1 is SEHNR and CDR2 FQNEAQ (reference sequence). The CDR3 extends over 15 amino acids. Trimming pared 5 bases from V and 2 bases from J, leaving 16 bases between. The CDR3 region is CASSPTGGAAYEQYV. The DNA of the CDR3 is TGTGCCAGCAGCCCTACTGGCGGGGCGGCCTACGAGCAGTACGTC.

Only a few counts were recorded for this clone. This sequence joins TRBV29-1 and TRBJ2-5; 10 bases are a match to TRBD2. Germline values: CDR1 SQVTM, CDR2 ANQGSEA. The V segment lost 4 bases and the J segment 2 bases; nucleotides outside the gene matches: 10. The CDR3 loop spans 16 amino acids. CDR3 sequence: CSVGGSGGWKQETQYF. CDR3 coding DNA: TGCAGCGTTGGGGGTAGCGGGGGGTGGAAACAAGAGACCCAGTACTTC.

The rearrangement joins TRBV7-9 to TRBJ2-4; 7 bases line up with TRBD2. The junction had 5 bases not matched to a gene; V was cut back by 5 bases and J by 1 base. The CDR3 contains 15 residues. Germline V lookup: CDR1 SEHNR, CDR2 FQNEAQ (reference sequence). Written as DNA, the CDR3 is TGTGCCAGCAGCCGCGGAGCGGGGGCCAAAAACATTCAGTACTTC. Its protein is CASSRGAGAKNIQYF.

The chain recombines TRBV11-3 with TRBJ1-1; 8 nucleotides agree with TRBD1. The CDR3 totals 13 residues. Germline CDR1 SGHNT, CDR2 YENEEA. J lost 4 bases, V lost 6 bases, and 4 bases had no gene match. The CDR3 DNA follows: TGTGCCAGCAGTAAAACAGGGGGCACTGAAGCTTTCTTT. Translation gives CASSKTGGTEAFF.

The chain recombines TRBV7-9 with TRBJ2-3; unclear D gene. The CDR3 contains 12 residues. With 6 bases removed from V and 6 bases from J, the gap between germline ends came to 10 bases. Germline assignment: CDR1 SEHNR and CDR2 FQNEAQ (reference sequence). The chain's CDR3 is CASSLGADTQYF. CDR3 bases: TGTGCCAGCAGTCTGGGCGCGGATACGCAGTATTTT.

The CDR3 loop is CASSRRGGIANYGYTF. DNA for the CDR3: TGTGCCAGCAGCCGAAGGGGGGGTATAGCTAACTATGGCTACACCTTC. The chain carries TRBV7-9 and TRBJ1-2; the D gene is possibly TRBD1 (6 bases). The CDR3 runs 16 residues. Germline CDR1 is SEHNR and CDR2 is FQNEAQ (reference sequence). V was clipped by 5 bases and J by 0 bases, with 16 bases between them. Full variable domain (outside the CDR3, taken from reference TRBV7-9 and TRBJ1-2): DTGVSQNPRHKITKRGQNVTFRCDPISEHNRLYWYRQTLGQGPEFLTYFQNEAQLEKSRLLSDRFSAERPKGSFSTLEIQRTEQGDSAMYLCASSRRGGIANYGYTFGSGTRLTVV.

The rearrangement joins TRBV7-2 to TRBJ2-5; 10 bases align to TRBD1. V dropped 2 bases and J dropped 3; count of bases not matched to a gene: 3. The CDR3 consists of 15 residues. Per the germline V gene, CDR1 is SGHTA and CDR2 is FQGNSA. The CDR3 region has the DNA TGTGCCAGCAGCTTATGGGGGACAGGGGAAGAGACCCAGTACTTC. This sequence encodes CASSLWGTGEETQYF.

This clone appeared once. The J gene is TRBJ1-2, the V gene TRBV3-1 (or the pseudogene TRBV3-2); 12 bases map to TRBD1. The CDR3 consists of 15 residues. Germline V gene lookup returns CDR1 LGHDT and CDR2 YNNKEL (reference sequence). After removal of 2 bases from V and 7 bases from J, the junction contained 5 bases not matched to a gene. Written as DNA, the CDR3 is TGTGCCAGCAGCCAAACGGGACAGGGGGCCGGTGGCTACACCTTC. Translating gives CASSQTGQGAGGYTF.

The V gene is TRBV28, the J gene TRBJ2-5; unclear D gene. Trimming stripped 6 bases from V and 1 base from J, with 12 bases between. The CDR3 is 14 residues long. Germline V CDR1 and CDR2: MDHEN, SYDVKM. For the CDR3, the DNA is TGTGCCAGCAGACCGGGTTTGCTCCAAGAGACCCAGTACTTC. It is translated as CASRPGLLQETQYF.

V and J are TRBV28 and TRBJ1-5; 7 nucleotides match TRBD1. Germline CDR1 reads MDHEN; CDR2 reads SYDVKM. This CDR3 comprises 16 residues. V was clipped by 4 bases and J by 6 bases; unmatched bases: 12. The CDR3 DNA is TGTGCCAGCAGTTCCCCAGGGGGAGTCGGTAGTCAGCCCCAGCATTTT. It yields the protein CASSSPGGVGSQPQHF.

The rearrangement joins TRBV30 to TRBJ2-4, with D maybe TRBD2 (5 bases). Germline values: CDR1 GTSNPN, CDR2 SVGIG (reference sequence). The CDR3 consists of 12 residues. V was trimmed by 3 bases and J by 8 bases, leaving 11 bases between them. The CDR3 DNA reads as TGTGCCTGGAGCCCCGCCGGGGACATTCAGTACTTC. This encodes CAWSPAGDIQYF. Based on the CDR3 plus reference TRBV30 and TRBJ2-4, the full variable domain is SQTIHQWPATLVQPVGSPLSLECTVEGTSNPNLYWYRQAAGRGLQLLFYSVGIGQISSEVPQNLSASRPQDRQFILSSKKLLLSDSGFYLCAWSPAGDIQYFGAGTRLSVL.

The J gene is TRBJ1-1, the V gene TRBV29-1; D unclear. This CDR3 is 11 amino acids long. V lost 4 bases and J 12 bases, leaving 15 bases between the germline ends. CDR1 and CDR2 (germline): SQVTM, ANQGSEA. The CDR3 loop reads CSVAPAMETFF. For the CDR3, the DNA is TGCAGCGTTGCCCCAGCCATGGAGACTTTCTTT.

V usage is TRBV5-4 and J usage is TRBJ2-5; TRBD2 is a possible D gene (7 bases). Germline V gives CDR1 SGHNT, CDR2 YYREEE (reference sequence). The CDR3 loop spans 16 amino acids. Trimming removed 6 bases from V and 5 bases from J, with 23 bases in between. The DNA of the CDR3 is TGTGCCAGCACCCCGCAATTGGGGGGGGGCCCGGAGACCCAGTACTTC. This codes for CASTPQLGGGPETQYF.

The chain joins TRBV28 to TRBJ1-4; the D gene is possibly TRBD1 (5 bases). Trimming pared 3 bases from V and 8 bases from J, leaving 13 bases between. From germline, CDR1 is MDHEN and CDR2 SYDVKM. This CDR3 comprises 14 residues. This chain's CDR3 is CASSLGPLAEKLFF. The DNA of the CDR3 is TGTGCCAGCAGTTTGGGGCCGCTCGCAGAAAAACTGTTTTTT.

The CDR3 DNA follows: TGTGCCACCAGCAGAGATCGTGGCAGTTTTCCCGAAGCTTTCTTT. Translated: CATSRDRGSFPEAFF. The chain employs TRBV15 and TRBJ1-1; no firm D call. The germline V gene encodes CDR1 LNHNV and CDR2 YYDKDF (reference sequence). V was cut by 0 bases and J by 8 bases, with 16 bases left in between. CDR3 length: 15 amino acids.

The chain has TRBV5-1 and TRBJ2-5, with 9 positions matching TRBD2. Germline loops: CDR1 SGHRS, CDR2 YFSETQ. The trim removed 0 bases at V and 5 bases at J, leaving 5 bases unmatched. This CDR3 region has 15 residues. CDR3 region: CASSLGLAEGETQYF. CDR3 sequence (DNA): TGCGCCAGCAGCTTGGGACTAGCGGAGGGGGAGACCCAGTACTTC.

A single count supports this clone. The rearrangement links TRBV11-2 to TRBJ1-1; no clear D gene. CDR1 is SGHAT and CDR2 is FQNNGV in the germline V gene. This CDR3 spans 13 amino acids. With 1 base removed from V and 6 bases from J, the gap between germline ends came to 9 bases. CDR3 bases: TGTGCCAGCAGCTTAGGAACGTCGGCTGAAGCTTTCTTT. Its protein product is CASSLGTSAEAFF.

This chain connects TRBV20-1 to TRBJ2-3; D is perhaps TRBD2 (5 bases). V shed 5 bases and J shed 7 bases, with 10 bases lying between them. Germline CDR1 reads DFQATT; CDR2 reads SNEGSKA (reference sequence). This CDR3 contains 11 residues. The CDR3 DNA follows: TGCAGTGCTCCAAGGGAGCATACGCAGTATTTT. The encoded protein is CSAPREHTQYF.

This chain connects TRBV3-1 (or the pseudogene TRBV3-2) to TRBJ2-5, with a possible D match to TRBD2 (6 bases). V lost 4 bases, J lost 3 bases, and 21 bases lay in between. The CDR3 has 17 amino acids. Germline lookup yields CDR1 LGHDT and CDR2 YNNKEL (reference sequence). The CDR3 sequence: CASSPFGRGGIKETQYF. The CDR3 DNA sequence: TGTGCCAGCAGCCCTTTCGGTCGGGGCGGGATAAAAGAGACCCAGTACTTC.

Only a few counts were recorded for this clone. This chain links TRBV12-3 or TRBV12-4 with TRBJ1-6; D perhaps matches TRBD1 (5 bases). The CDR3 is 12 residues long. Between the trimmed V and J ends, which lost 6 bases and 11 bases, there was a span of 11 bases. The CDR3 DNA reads TGTGCCAGCAGCCGGACAAGGCCACCCCTCCACTTT. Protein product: CASSRTRPPLHF.

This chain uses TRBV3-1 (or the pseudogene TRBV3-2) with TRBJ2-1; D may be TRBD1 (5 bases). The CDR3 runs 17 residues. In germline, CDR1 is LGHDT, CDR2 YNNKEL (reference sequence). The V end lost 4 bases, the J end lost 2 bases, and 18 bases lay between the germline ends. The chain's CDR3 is CASSPPVVGPPYNEQFF. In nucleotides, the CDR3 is TGTGCCAGCAGCCCCCCGGTGGTGGGGCCGCCCTACAATGAGCAGTTCTTC.

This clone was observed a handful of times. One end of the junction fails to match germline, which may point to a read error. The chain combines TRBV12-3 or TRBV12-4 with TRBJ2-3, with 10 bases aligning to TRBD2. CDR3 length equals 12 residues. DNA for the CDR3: TGTGCCAGCAGTTTAACCGGGACTAGCGCGGATTTT. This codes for CASSLTGTSADF.